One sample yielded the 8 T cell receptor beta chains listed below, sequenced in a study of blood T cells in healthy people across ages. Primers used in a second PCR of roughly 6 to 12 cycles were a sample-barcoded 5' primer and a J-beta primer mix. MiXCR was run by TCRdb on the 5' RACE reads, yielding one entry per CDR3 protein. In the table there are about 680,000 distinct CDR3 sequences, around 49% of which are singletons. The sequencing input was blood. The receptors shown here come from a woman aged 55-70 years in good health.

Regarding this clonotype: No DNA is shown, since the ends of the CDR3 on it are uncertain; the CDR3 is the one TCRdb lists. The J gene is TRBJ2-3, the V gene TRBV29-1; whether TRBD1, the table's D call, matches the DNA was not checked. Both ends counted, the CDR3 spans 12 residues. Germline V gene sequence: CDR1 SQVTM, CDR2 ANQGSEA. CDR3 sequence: CSVARGTDTRYF.

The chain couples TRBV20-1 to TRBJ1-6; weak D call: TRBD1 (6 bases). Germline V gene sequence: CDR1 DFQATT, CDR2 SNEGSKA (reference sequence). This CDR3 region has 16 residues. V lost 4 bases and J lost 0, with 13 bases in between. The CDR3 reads CSATDSTLSYNSPLHF. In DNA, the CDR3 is TGCAGTGCTACGGACAGTACGCTCTCCTATAATTCACCCCTCCACTTT.

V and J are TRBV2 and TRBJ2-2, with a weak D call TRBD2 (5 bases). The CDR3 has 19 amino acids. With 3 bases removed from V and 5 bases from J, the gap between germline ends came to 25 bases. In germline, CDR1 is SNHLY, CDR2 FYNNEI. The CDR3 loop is CASSDPLQVYAEVTGELFF. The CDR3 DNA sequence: TGTGCCAGCAGTGACCCCCTTCAAGTTTACGCGGAGGTAACCGGGGAGCTGTTTTTT.

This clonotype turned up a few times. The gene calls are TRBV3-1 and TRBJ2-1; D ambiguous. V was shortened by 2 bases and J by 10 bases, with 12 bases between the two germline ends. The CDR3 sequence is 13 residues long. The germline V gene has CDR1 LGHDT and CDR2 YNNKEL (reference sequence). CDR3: CASSQREQMEQFF. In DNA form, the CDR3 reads TGTGCCAGCAGCCAACGAGAGCAGATGGAGCAGTTCTTC.

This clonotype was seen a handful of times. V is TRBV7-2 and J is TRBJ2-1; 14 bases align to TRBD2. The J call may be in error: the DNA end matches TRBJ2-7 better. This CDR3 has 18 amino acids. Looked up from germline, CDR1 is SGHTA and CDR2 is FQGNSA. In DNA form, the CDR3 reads TGTGCCAGCAGCTTAGAGGTGGGACTAGCGGGAGTAGTGGGTGAGCAGTACTTC. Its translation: CASSLEVGLAGVVGEQYF.

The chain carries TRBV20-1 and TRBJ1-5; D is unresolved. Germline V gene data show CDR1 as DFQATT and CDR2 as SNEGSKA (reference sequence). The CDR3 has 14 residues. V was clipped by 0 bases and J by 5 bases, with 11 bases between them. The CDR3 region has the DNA TGCAGTGCTAGAGATGTGGATAGAGATCAGCCCCAGCATTTT. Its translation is CSARDVDRDQPQHF.

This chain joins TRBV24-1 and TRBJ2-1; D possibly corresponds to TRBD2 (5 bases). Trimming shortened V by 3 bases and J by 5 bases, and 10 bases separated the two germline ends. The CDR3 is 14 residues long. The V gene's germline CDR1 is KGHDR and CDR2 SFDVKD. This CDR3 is CATSDPGENNEQFF. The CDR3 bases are TGTGCCACCAGTGATCCCGGGGAGAACAATGAGCAGTTCTTC.

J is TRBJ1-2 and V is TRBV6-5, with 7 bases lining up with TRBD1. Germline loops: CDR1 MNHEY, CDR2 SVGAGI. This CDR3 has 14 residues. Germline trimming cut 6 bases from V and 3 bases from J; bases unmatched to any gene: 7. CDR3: CASRTGTADYGYTF. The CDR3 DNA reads TGTGCCAGCAGGACAGGGACAGCTGACTATGGCTACACCTTC.